Sequencing of this T cell receptor beta chain was carried out in a study of cytomegalovirus exposure and HLA in healthy donors. The CDR3 is 15 amino acids. V was clipped by 5 bases and J by 3 bases, with 16 bases between them. Germline V CDR1 and CDR2: SGHAT, FQDESV (reference sequence). PCR amplification relied on 60 Vbeta primers (plus 13 Jbeta primers). Produced via immunoSEQ multiplex PCR; TCRdb's table is partial and in-frame only. The sample carries about 130,000 clones, 76% recorded once. Only a few counts were recorded for this clone. The chain joins TRBV11-1 to TRBJ1-1, with no clear D. The sequence was obtained from a female donor in good health and CMV-seropositive. The material sequenced was PBMCs. CDR3 sequence: CASSMRQSWYTEAFF. The DNA of the CDR3 is TGTGCCAGCAGCATGCGGCAAAGTTGGTACACTGAAGCTTTCTTT.